A single T cell receptor (beta chain) is shown here with its context. What it binds is unknown. The PCR made use of 60 Vbeta and 13 Jbeta primers. Authors' data handling: The authors later counted approximately 80 million unique TCR beta chains, roughly 10 million of them shared. Sequencing used immunoSEQ multiplex PCR; TCRdb keeps in-frame clones, though not all of them. Clonal size and the V and J genes are those of that table, whereas D and trimming came from the DNA. Of under 90,000 clones listed, about 90% are singletons. Every donor was a healthy person donating bone marrow. Losses at the gene ends were 5 bases for V and 9 bases for J; bases not matched to a gene: 6. This CDR3 is built from 14 residues. Looked up from germline, CDR1 is MNHNS and CDR2 is SASEGT. This sample is drawn from a study of cytomegalovirus exposure and HLA in healthy donors. Findings and limits, study-wide: Equally common other TCR beta chains were less clonally expanded than HLA-associated ones, a later analysis found. The study labeled 170 or so TCR beta chains cytomegalovirus-associated.

The clonotype originates from a man younger than 35 in good health and CMV-seronegative. The chain combines TRBV6-1 with TRBJ1-6, with 8 bases identical to TRBD1. The sample was PBMCs. The CDR3: CASSRQGMGSPLHF. DNA for the CDR3: TGTGCCAGCAGTCGACAGGGGATGGGTTCACCCCTCCACTTT.